This T cell receptor (beta chain) was retrieved from a study of shared clonotypes between healthy human individuals. At the level of the study: Contributing individuals were two females and three males aged 18 to 49.

It was CD45RO-negative cells, positively selected for CCR7, that made up naive CD8 cells, with terminally differentiated effector memory CD45RA+ cells excluded. Healthy adults negative for HIV, lacking recent acute infections or vaccinations, served as donors. Comments on this clone: Its antigen is undetermined.

Sequencing used immunoSEQ multiplex PCR; TCRdb keeps in-frame clones, though not all of them. This sample has roughly 2 million clones, with about 95% found just once. Trimming took 1 base from V and 8 from J, leaving 10 bases between them. This CDR3 spans 14 amino acids. Germline CDR1 SGHTS, CDR2 YDEGEE. Study-wide results and limits: Expectations were that clonotype sharing among donors would be affected by sequencing depth.

Input material: naive CD8+ T cells sorted from blood. The chain joins TRBV5-8 to TRBJ1-6; D is undetermined. This receptor was taken from a man between 18 and 29 years old in good health. The CDR3 region has the DNA TGTGCCAGCAGCTTGAGGTGGAGAGATTCACCCCTCCACTTT. This codes for CASSLRWRDSPLHF.